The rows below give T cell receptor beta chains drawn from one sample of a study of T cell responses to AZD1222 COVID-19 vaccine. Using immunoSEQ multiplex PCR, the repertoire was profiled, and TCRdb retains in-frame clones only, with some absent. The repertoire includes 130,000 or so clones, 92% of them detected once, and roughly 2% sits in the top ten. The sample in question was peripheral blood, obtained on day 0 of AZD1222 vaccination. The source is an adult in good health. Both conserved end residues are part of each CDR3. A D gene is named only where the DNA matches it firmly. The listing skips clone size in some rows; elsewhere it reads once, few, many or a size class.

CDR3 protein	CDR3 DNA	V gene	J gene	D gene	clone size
CASSPTTENTGELFF	TGTGCCAGCTCACCAACGACAGAGAACACCGGGGAGCTGTTTTTT	TRBV18	TRBJ2-2	-	-
CASSFDGGLMYEQYF	TGTGCCAGCAGCTTCGACGGGGGGCTCATGTACGAGCAGTACTTC	TRBV5-6	TRBJ2-7	-	-
CASRKAGQGANEQFF	TGCGCCAGCAGGAAGGCGGGACAGGGGGCAAATGAGCAGTTCTTC	TRBV5-1	TRBJ2-1	TRBD1	-
CASSPSARSIYGYTF	TGTGCCAGCAGCCCTTCGGCGCGAAGTATCTATGGCTACACCTTC	TRBV14	TRBJ1-2	-	-
CASSPDSSYNEQFF	TGTGCCAGCTCGCCGGACAGCTCCTACAATGAGCAGTTCTTC	TRBV18	TRBJ2-1	-	-
CASRRDSTDTQYF	TGTGCCAGCAGGCGAGACAGCACAGATACGCAGTATTTT	TRBV6-5	TRBJ2-3	-	once
CASSFLPMGGGDEQFF	TGTGCCAGCAGCTTCCTTCCCATGGGGGGCGGCGATGAGCAGTTCTTC	TRBV7-6	TRBJ2-1	-	-
CASSKVMRLYNEQFF	TGTGCCAGCAGCAAAGTAATGAGGCTCTACAATGAGCAGTTCTTC	TRBV21-1	TRBJ2-1	-	-
CASSQEGLAGTYEQYF	TGTGCCAGCAGCCAAGAAGGCCTAGCGGGAACCTACGAGCAGTACTTC	TRBV4-2	TRBJ2-7	TRBD2	-
CASSQEGQGAVSGGGELFF	TGCGCCAGCAGCCAAGAGGGACAGGGGGCCGTCAGTGGAGGCGGGGAGCTGTTTTTT	TRBV4-3	TRBJ2-2	TRBD1	-
CASSPPGYNEQFF	TGTGCCAGCAGTCCCCCGGGGTACAATGAGCAGTTCTTC	TRBV6-5	TRBJ2-1	-	few
CASSYPGSNQPQHF	TGTGCCAGCAGTTACCCGGGGAGCAATCAGCCCCAGCATTTT	TRBV6-5	TRBJ1-5	-	-
CASSPRQGPNYGYTF	TGTGCCAGCAGCCCACGACAGGGGCCTAACTATGGCTACACCTTC	TRBV7-9	TRBJ1-2	TRBD1	-
CASSLEATGDNSPLHF	TGCGCCAGCAGCTTGGAGGCGACAGGCGATAATTCACCCCTCCACTTT	TRBV5-1	TRBJ1-6	-	-
CASSLRTGSSYEQYF	TGTGCCAGCAGCTTACGGACAGGGTCCTCCTACGAGCAGTACTTC	TRBV7-6	TRBJ2-7	TRBD1	-
CASSHLRPVGGTDTQYF	TGTGCCAGCAGCCACCTTAGACCCGTCGGAGGGACAGATACGCAGTATTTT	TRBV3-1/TRBV3-2	TRBJ2-3	-	-
CASSQRGSNHEQYF	TGCGCCAGCAGCCAAAGGGGTTCGAACCACGAGCAGTACTTC	TRBV4-1	TRBJ2-7	-	-
CAIKGALSDEQYF	TGTGCCATCAAGGGGGCCCTATCGGACGAGCAGTACTTC	TRBV10-3	TRBJ2-7	TRBD1	-
CATRTGTGNNEQFF	TGTGCCACAAGGACCGGGACAGGGAACAATGAGCAGTTCTTC	TRBV15	TRBJ2-1	TRBD1	-
CASSYRTYEQYF	TGTGCCAGCAGTTACAGGACCTACGAGCAGTACTTC	TRBV6-5	TRBJ2-7	-	-
CASSGPGQDYGNTGELFF	TGTGCCAGCAGTGGGCCGGGACAGGATTATGGAAACACCGGGGAGCTGTTTTTT	TRBV6-1	TRBJ2-2	TRBD1	-
CSASLGGGATDTQYF	TGCAGTGCTAGTCTCGGCGGGGGGGCAACAGATACGCAGTATTTT	TRBV20-1	TRBJ2-3	TRBD2	-
CASSRVGTTDTQYF	TGCGCCAGCAGCCGCGTCGGGACAACAGATACGCAGTATTTT	TRBV4-1	TRBJ2-3	-	-
CASGVAGGLGNEQFF	TGCGCCAGCGGGGTAGCGGGGGGGCTCGGCAATGAGCAGTTCTTC	TRBV4-3	TRBJ2-1	TRBD2	-